The next 7 T cell receptor beta chains were all read from a single sample in a study of Ad26.COV2.S vaccination and SARS-CoV-2 variants. Clones were read by immunoSEQ multiplex PCR, and TCRdb kept only the in-frame ones, dropping some. The sample yields 300,000 to 500,000 clones, 75% to 90% seen once. This sample's treatment: about 20 received Ad26.COV2.S at low or high dose, single or two shots; roughly five received placebo; per-sample allocation not given. Day 63 after the first vaccine or placebo injection was the time point for sampling. The sequencing used peripheral blood, collected in a trial of Ad26.COV2.S vaccine versus placebo. The source of these receptors is a person between 18 and 59 years old who received the Ad26.COV2.S COVID-19 vaccine or a placebo.

This chain uses TRBV5-1 with TRBJ2-1, with 11 nucleotides matching TRBD2. CDR1 is SGHRS, CDR2 YFSETQ, per germline. J gave up 7 bases and V 10 bases, and 13 bases lay outside the gene matches. The CDR3 spans 15 residues. The CDR3 region has the DNA TGCGCCTCTAAAAATAGCGGGGGGGCCCCTAATGAGCAGTTCTTC. As protein: CASKNSGGAPNEQFF.

The V and J genes are TRBV4-3 and TRBJ2-2; possible D gene TRBD1, 6 bases. The germline gives CDR1 LGHNA, CDR2 YSLEER. V lost 1 base, J lost 0 bases, and 9 bases lay in between. The CDR3 consists of 16 residues. DNA of the CDR3: TGCGCCAGCAGCCAAGGGGACACCCCGAACACCGGGGAGCTGTTTTTT. Residues: CASSQGDTPNTGELFF.

The sample holds a few counts of this clone. The chain uses TRBV2 and TRBJ2-5; the D gene is possibly TRBD1 (5 bases). V lost 8 bases, J lost 7 bases, and 20 bases lay in between. The CDR3 runs 14 residues. Germline values: CDR1 SNHLY, CDR2 FYNNEI. CDR3 sequence (DNA): TGTGCCAGCCGCTACGACGACAGTCGCGGGACCCAGTACTTC. As protein: CASRYDDSRGTQYF.

The chain carries TRBV10-2 and TRBJ1-5; the D gene is possibly TRBD1 (6 bases). This CDR3 has 14 residues. Germline assignment: CDR1 WSHSY and CDR2 SAAADI. Trimming took off 0 bases at V and 6 bases at J, with 9 bases between the two ends. The CDR3 sequence is CASSESRGGQPQHF. The DNA of the CDR3 is TGCGCCAGCAGTGAGTCGAGGGGGGGTCAGCCCCAGCATTTT.

This sequence joins TRBV19 and TRBJ1-5; TRBD1 is a possible D gene (5 bases). The CDR3 sequence is 16 residues long. V was pared by 6 bases and J by 5 bases, with 20 bases between. CDR1 is LNHDA, CDR2 SQIVND, per germline (reference sequence). The CDR3 DNA reads TGTGCCAGTAGAACGAGATTTTTTGGCAGGGATCAGCCCCAGCATTTT. It is translated as CASRTRFFGRDQPQHF.

In its sample, this clone was seen a few times. The genes are TRBV12-5 and TRBJ2-2; D not certain. In germline, CDR1 is LGHNT, CDR2 FRNRAP. Deletions cut 0 bases from V and 6 bases from J, with 5 bases between. The CDR3 contains 13 residues. In DNA form, the CDR3 reads TGTGCTAGTGGTTTGGTAGTGGCCGGGGAGCTGTTTTTT. It codes for CASGLVVAGELFF. Full variable domain (missing parts from reference TRBV12-5 and TRBJ2-2): DARVTQTPRHKVTEMGQEVTMRCQPILGHNTVFWYRQTMMQGLELLAYFRNRAPLDDSGMPKDRFSAEMPDATLATLKIQPSEPRDSAVYFCASGLVVAGELFFGEGSRLTVL.

The chain couples TRBV15 to TRBJ2-5, with 15 bases that match TRBD2. Germline V gene data show CDR1 as LNHNV and CDR2 as YYDKDF (reference sequence). This CDR3 comprises 15 residues. Trimming removed 5 bases from V and 4 bases from J; junction bases left unmatched: 2. The CDR3 sequence is CATSGLAGGLETQYF. CDR3 nucleotides: TGTGCCACCAGCGGACTAGCGGGGGGGCTAGAGACCCAGTACTTC.